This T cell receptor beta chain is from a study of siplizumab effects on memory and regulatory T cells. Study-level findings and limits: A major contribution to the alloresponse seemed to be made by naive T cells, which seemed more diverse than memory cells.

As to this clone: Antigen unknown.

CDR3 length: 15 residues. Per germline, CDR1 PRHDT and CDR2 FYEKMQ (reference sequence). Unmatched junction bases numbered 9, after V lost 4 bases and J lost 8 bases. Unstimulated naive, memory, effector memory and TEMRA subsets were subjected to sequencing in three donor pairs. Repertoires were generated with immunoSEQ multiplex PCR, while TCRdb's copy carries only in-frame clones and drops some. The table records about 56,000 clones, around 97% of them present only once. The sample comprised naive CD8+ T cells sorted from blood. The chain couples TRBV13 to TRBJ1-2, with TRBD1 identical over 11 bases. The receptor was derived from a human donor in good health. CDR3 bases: TGTGCCAGCAGCTCCCTCCCGGACAGGGGGCTCGGCTACACCTTC. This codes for CASSSLPDRGLGYTF. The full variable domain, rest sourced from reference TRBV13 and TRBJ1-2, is AAGVIQSPRHLIKEKRETATLKCYPIPRHDTVYWYQQGPGQDPQFLISFYEKMQSDKGSIPDRFSAQQFSDYHSELNMSSLELGDSALYFCASSSLPDRGLGYTFGSGTRLTVV.